These 8 T cell receptor beta chains originate from one sample sequenced in a study of T cells expressing NK-cell markers. TCRdb re-called the 5' RACE reads, yielding one record per CDR3 amino acid sequence without DNA. This sample's clone table lists about 170,000 distinct CDR3 sequences. Sequenced material: blood T cells: a sorted CD56 or NKG2C T cell subset, CD4+ or CD8+ T cells, or bulk PBMC T cells (not recorded which). Receptor source: a man aged 18-69 years in good health.

The V gene is TRBV9, the J gene TRBJ2-1; TCRdb indicates TRBD2, and absent DNA this call remains unverified. The CDR3 has 15 amino acids. Germline CDR1 SGDLS, CDR2 YYNGEE. The CDR3 loop is CASSTTTSSGDEQFF.

This chain connects TRBV9 to TRBJ2-1; TCRdb reports TRBD2, a call that lacks DNA to check it against. The length of the CDR3 is 18 residues. CDR1 SGDLS and CDR2 YYNGEE come from the germline V gene. The CDR3 loop is CASSQNPTRLAGYNEQFF.

The gene calls are TRBV5-1 and TRBJ1-1; TCRdb proposes TRBD1, but this gene call is untestable without DNA. The CDR3 has 15 residues. Germline V lookup: CDR1 SGHRS, CDR2 YFSETQ. The chain's CDR3 is CASSYTGQLNTEAFF.

The V and J genes are TRBV6-1 and TRBJ2-1; as DNA is missing, the TRBD2 call by TCRdb cannot be tested. The CDR3 totals 18 residues. CDR1 and CDR2 (germline): MNHNS, SASEGT. CDR3 amino acids: CASRGLAGRARTNNEQFF.

The V call is TRBV27, the J call TRBJ2-1; TCRdb's D call of TRBD1 is untestable without DNA. CDR3 length: 17 residues. From germline, CDR1 is MNHEY and CDR2 SMNVEV (reference sequence). CDR3: CASSSPGDTCLYNEQFF.

CDR3 sequence reads: CASSFTGEETQYF. The V and J genes are TRBV7-9 and TRBJ2-5; the D call from TCRdb, TRBD1, cannot be confirmed without DNA. Germline CDR1 is SEHNR and CDR2 is FQNEAQ (reference sequence). This CDR3 comprises 13 residues.

This rearrangement joins TRBV11-2 to TRBJ2-4; TCRdb indicates TRBD1, and absent DNA this call remains unverified. The CDR3 sequence is 18 residues long. The germline CDR1 and CDR2 sequences are SGHAT and FQNNGV. CDR3 region: CASSFVVRGRSEQNIQYF.

V and J are TRBV7-9 and TRBJ2-3. The CDR3 spans 13 residues. Germline CDR1 is SEHNR and CDR2 is FQNEAQ (reference sequence). This chain's CDR3 is CASSLVVSDTQYF. Full variable domain (rest looked up from reference TRBV7-9 and TRBJ2-3): DTGVSQNPRHKITKRGQNVTFRCDPISEHNRLYWYRQTLGQGPEFLTYFQNEAQLEKSRLLSDRFSAERPKGSFSTLEIQRTEQGDSAMYLCASSLVVSDTQYFGPGTRLTVL.